Following are 13 T cell receptor beta chains from one sample sequenced in a study of shared clonotypes between healthy human individuals. Libraries were prepared by immunoSEQ multiplex PCR; TCRdb keeps only in-frame clonotypes and omits some of them. The profile shows approximately 640,000 clones, about 90% of them singletons. Sequenced input: memory CD8+ T cells from PBMCs. Subset reported: CD45RO+ cells pooled with CCR7-negative TemRA cells. Every receptor here comes from a man between 18 and 29 years old in good health. Some clones in this sample may be carry-over from other donors' samples.

V and J are TRBV7-8 and TRBJ1-2, with D maybe TRBD1 (5 bases). This CDR3 is 13 amino acids long. Germline V lookup: CDR1 SGHVS, CDR2 FQNEAQ. The germline V and J ends were trimmed by 1 base and 5 bases, with 8 bases remaining between them. In DNA, the CDR3 is TGTGCCAGCAGCTTAGGGACAACGTATGGCTACACCTTC. It codes for CASSLGTTYGYTF. Together with reference TRBV7-8 and TRBJ1-2, the CDR3 gives the full variable domain: GAGVSQSPRYKVAKRGQDVALRCDPISGHVSLFWYQQALGQGPEFLTYFQNEAQLDKSGLPSDRFFAERPEGSVSTLKIQRTQQEDSAVYLCASSLGTTYGYTFGSGTRLTVV.

The chain is built from TRBV18 and TRBJ1-2; D perhaps matches TRBD1 (6 bases). From germline, CDR1 is KGHSH and CDR2 LQKENI. The V end was cut by 2 bases, the J end by 7 bases, with 17 bases between. This CDR3 contains 15 residues. CDR3: CASSPGNRVLVGYTF. CDR3 sequence (DNA): TGTGCCAGCTCACCAGGGAACAGGGTATTAGTTGGCTACACCTTC.

V gene TRBV7-9 combines with J gene TRBJ1-5; no clear D. CDR1 and CDR2 (germline): SEHNR, FQNEAQ (reference sequence). Trimming cost V 1 base and J 6 bases, with 7 bases left between them. The CDR3 sequence is 13 residues long. CDR3 coding DNA: TGTGCCAGCAGCTTAGGCGGGATTCAGCCCCAGCATTTT. Protein: CASSLGGIQPQHF.

The chain combines TRBV2 with TRBJ2-1; no reliable D call. The CDR3 sequence is 15 residues long. V was clipped by 5 bases and J by 3 bases, with 14 bases between them. Germline CDR1 and CDR2: SNHLY and FYNNEI. CDR3 nucleotide sequence: TGTGCCAGCAGTCAGCCCGCCTCATTCTACAATGAGCAGTTCTTC. Translating gives CASSQPASFYNEQFF.

This clone was observed once. The CDR3 nucleotides are TGTGCCAGCAGTTTCCGGAGGGGCTACACCTTC. Amino acid sequence: CASSFRRGYTF. This chain links TRBV28 with TRBJ1-2; D ambiguous. The CDR3 spans 11 residues. Germline-derived CDR1 and CDR2 are MDHEN and SYDVKM. Trimming shortened V by 3 bases and J by 8 bases, and 7 bases separated the two germline ends.

V usage is TRBV9 and J usage is TRBJ1-2; possibly TRBD1 for D (6 bases). CDR1 SGDLS and CDR2 YYNGEE come from the germline V gene. V gave up 3 bases and J gave up 5 bases, with 20 bases separating them. The CDR3 loop spans 16 amino acids. Here the CDR3 reads CASSDQYGGAEYGYTF. The DNA for the CDR3 is TGTGCCAGCAGCGATCAGTACGGGGGCGCAGAGTATGGCTACACCTTC.

Note on this clone: Other DNA sequences within the sample encode an identical CDR3. The chain couples TRBV5-4 to TRBJ2-7, with D tentatively TRBD2 (5 bases). This CDR3 has 12 amino acids. Trimming took 0 bases from V and 5 from J, leaving 6 bases between them. Germline V gene data show CDR1 as SGHNT and CDR2 as YYREEE (reference sequence). DNA of the CDR3: TGTGCCAGCAGCTTGGCGGGGAACGAGCAGTACTTC. This translates into CASSLAGNEQYF.

The chain recombines TRBV9 with TRBJ2-7; 7 bases fit TRBD2. CDR3 length: 17 residues. The J segment lost 0 bases and the V segment lost 1 base, leaving 10 bases of the junction unmatched. Germline V gives CDR1 SGDLS, CDR2 YYNGEE. CDR3 nucleotide sequence: TGTGCCAGCAGCGTATTCTCGGCTAGCGGCCCCTCCTACGAGCAGTACTTC. This codes for CASSVFSASGPSYEQYF.

J is TRBJ1-1 and V is TRBV6-1; 7 positions agree with TRBD1. The CDR3 has 14 residues. Trimming at V came to 7 bases and at J to 1 base, leaving 6 bases not matched to a gene. Germline CDR1 MNHNS, CDR2 SASEGT. The DNA of the CDR3 is TGTGCCAGCAACGAGAGGACAGGGAACACTGAAGCTTTCTTT. As protein: CASNERTGNTEAFF.

As DNA, the CDR3 is TGTGCCAGCAGCGCGGGGGGACAGCTGAACACTGAAGCTTTCTTT. Its protein product is CASSAGGQLNTEAFF. This chain joins TRBV9 and TRBJ1-1; 7 bases are shared with TRBD1. V shed 3 bases and J 0 bases; nucleotides not matched to a gene: 5. Germline V lookup: CDR1 SGDLS, CDR2 YYNGEE. The CDR3 contains 15 residues.

The chain recombines TRBV9 with TRBJ2-7; 8 bases line up with TRBD1. Trimming took 6 bases from V and 7 from J; bases not matched to a gene: 12. CDR1 is SGDLS and CDR2 is YYNGEE in the germline V gene. This CDR3 is built from 14 residues. The chain's CDR3 is CASNRGQVELEQYF. DNA for the CDR3: TGTGCCAGCAACCGGGGACAGGTAGAGCTGGAGCAGTACTTC.

This chain connects TRBV27 to TRBJ2-7; D gene unclear. The CDR3 runs 16 residues. Between the trimmed V and J ends, which lost 6 bases and 2 bases, there was a span of 20 bases. Germline V CDR1 and CDR2: MNHEY, SMNVEV (reference sequence). The DNA for the CDR3 is TGTGCCAGCAGCCAGTTGGACGGATTAAAAGCCTACGAGCAGTACTTC. Translated: CASSQLDGLKAYEQYF.

This clone was counted a single time. V and J are TRBV9 and TRBJ2-3, with D possibly matching TRBD2 (5 bases). The CDR3 is made up of 16 amino acids. Per germline, CDR1 SGDLS and CDR2 YYNGEE. Trimming took 0 bases from V and 0 from J, leaving 11 bases between them. DNA of the CDR3: TGTGCCAGCAGCGTAGCTGACGGGATTAGCACAGATACGCAGTATTTT. This gives the protein CASSVADGISTDTQYF.